The 2 T cell receptor beta chains presented below share a single source sample, sequenced in a study of vaccination and CD4 T cells after COVID-19 (dated by TCRdb to between 2020 and 2023). Read against the paper, the sample's treatment or condition label means: approximately nine-day PBMC culture with coronavirus spike peptide pools or control peptides (ViraFEST assay). Their cognate antigens are unknown. Library generation was performed with PCR. The data were produced on an Illumina iSeq 100. DNA from cultured CD4+ T cells was subjected to TCR sequencing with the Oncomine TCR Beta short-read assay at the Johns Hopkins FTIC core. TCRdb reanalyzed the raw reads on its own, using fastp at Q25 for trimming and MiXCR for clone calling, and kept in-frame beta chains. Each entry merges the rows of one CDR3 protein and shows their most common DNA and genes. Across this sample there are 9,500 to 10,000 distinct CDR3 sequences, with about 48% seen only once. The ten top clones hold 12% of the sample.

Sequences were obtained from CD4+ T cells from blood, cultured in vitro. These receptors came from a human donor who had recovered from COVID-19.

This clonotype turned up a few times. This sequence joins TRBV27 and TRBJ2-1; tentative D call: TRBD1 (6 bases). Trimming pared 6 bases from V and 6 bases from J, leaving 21 bases between. Germline assignment: CDR1 MNHEY and CDR2 SMNVEV (reference sequence). CDR3 length equals 16 residues. CDR3 in DNA: TGTGCCAGCAGCTTACAGGGTCTTATATCTACCAATGAGCAGTTCTTC. Its protein product is CASSLQGLISTNEQFF.

Comment on this clonotype: Germline and junction disagree at one end, which may indicate a read error. The genes are TRBV7-2 and TRBJ1-2, with 7 bases aligning to TRBD1. CDR1 SGHTA and CDR2 FQGNSA come from the germline V gene. This CDR3 has 17 residues. CDR3: CASSQPAGGPPSRGYTF. In nucleotides, the CDR3 is TGCGCCAGCAGCCAACCGGCAGGGGGTCCCCCTAGTCGCGGCTACACCTTC.